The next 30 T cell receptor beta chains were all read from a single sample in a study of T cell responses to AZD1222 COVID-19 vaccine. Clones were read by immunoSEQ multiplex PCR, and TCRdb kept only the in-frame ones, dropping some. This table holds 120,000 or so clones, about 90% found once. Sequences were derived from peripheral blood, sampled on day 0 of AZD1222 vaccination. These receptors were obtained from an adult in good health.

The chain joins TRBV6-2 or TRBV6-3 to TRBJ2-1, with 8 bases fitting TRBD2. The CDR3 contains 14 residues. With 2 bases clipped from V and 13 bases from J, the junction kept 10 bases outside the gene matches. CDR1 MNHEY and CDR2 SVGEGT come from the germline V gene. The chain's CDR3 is CASSYGQTSARQFF. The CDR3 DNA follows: TGTGCCAGCAGTTACGGCCAGACTAGCGCCAGACAGTTCTTC.

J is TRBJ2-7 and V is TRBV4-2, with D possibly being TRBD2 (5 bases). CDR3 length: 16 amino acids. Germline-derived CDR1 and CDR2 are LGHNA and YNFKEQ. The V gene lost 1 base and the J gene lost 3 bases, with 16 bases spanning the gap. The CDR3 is CASSQGGMTGSYEQYF. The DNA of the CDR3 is TGTGCCAGCAGCCAAGGAGGTATGACGGGGAGCTACGAGCAGTACTTC.

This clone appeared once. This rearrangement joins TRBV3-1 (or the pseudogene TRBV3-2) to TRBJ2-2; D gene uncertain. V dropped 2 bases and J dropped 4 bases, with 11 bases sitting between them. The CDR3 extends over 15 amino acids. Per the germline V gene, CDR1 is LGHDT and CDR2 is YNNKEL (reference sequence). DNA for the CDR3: TGTGCCAGCAGCCAAAATCCCGGGTCCACCGGGGAGCTGTTTTTT. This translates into CASSQNPGSTGELFF.

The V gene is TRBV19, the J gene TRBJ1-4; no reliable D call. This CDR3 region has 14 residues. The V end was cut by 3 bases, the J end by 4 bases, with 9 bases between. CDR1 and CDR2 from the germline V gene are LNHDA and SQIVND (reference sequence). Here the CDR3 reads CASSMLDDNEKLFF. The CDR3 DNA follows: TGTGCCAGTAGTATGCTCGACGATAATGAAAAACTGTTTTTT.

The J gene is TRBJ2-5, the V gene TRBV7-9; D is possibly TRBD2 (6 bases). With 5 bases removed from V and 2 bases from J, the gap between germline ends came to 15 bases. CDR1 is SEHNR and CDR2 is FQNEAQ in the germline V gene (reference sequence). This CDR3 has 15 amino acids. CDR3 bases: TGTGCCAGCAGCCCCGGGACTTTGCTACAAGAGACCCAGTACTTC. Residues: CASSPGTLLQETQYF.

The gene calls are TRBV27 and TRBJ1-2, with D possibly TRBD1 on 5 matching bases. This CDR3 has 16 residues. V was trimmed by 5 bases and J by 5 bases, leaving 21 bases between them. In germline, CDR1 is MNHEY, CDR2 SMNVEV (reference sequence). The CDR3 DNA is TGTGCCAGCAGTCCTGCTACGGGACTGAGTCTTTATGGCTACACCTTC. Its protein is CASSPATGLSLYGYTF.

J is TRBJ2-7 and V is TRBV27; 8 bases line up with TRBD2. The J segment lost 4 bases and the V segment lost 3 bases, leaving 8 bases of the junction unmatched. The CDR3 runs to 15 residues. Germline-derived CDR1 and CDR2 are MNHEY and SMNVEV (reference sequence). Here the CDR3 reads CASSFGGAFPYEQYF. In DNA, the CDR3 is TGTGCCAGCAGTTTCGGGGGGGCTTTCCCTTACGAGCAGTACTTC.

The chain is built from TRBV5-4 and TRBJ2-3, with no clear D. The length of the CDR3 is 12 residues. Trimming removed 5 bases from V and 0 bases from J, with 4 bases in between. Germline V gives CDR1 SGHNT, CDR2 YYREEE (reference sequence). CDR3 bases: TGTGCCAGCAGACAAAGCACAGATACGCAGTATTTT. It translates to CASRQSTDTQYF. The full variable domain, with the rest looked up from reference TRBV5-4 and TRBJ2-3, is ETGVTQSPTHLIKTRGQQVTLRCSSQSGHNTVSWYQQALGQGPQFIFQYYREEENGRGNFPPRFSGLQFPNYSSELNVNALELDDSALYLCASRQSTDTQYFGPGTRLTVL.

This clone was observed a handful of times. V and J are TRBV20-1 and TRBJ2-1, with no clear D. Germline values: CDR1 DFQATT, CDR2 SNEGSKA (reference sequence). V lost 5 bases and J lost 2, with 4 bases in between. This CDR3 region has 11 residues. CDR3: CSAATYNEQFF. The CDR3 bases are TGCAGTGCTGCAACCTACAATGAGCAGTTCTTC.

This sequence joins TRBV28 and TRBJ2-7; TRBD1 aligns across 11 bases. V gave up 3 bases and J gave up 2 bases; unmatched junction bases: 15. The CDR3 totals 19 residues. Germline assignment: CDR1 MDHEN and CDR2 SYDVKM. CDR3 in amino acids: CASSFRVGQGVSLPYEQYF. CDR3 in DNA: TGTGCCAGCAGTTTTCGGGTGGGACAGGGGGTTAGCCTCCCCTACGAGCAGTACTTC.

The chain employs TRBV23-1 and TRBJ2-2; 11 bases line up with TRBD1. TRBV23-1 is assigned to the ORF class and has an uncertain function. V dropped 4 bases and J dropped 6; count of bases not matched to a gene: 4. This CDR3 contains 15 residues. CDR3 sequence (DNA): TGCGCCAGCAGTCGCCGGGACAGGGGGGCCGGGGAGCTGTTTTTT. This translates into CASSRRDRGAGELFF.

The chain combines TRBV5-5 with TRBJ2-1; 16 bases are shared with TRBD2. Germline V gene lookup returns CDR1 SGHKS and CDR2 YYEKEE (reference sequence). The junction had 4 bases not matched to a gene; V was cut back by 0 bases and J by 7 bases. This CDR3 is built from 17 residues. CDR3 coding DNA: TGTGCCAGCAGCTTGGTCCCGGGACTAGCGGGGGGGAATGAGCAGTTCTTC. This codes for CASSLVPGLAGGNEQFF.

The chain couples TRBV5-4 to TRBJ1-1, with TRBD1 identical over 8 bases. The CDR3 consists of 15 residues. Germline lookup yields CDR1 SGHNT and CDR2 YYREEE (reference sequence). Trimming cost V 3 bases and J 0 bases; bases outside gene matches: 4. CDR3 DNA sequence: TGTGCCAGCAGCTCCCCACAGGGGGTGAACACTGAAGCTTTCTTT. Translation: CASSSPQGVNTEAFF. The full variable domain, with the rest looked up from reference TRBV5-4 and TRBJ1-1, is ETGVTQSPTHLIKTRGQQVTLRCSSQSGHNTVSWYQQALGQGPQFIFQYYREEENGRGNFPPRFSGLQFPNYSSELNVNALELDDSALYLCASSSPQGVNTEAFFGQGTRLTVV.

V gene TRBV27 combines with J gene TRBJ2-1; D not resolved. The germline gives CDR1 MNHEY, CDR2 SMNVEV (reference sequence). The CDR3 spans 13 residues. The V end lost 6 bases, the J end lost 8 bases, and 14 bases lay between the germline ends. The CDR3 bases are TGTGCCAGCAGAACAACGACCCAAGATGAGCAGTTCTTC. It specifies CASRTTTQDEQFF.

The CDR3 is CASSESGDIGYTF. CDR3 bases: TGTGCCAGCAGTGAATCAGGGGACATTGGCTACACCTTC. This rearrangement joins TRBV2 to TRBJ1-2; D may be TRBD1 (6 bases). V was pared by 2 bases and J by 7 bases, with 11 bases between. Germline CDR1 is SNHLY and CDR2 is FYNNEI. The CDR3 loop spans 13 amino acids.

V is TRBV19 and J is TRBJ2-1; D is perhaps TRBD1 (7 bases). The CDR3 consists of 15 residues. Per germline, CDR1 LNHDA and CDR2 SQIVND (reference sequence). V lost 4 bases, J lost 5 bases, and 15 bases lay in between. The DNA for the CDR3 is TGTGCCAGTAGTAAAGGGCGGGACAGCCACAATGAGCAGTTCTTC. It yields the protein CASSKGRDSHNEQFF.

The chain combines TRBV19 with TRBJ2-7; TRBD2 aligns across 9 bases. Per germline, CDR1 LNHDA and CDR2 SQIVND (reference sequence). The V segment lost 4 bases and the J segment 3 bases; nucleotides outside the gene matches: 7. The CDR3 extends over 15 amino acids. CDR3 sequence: CASSTLAGAFYEQYF. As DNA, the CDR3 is TGTGCCAGTAGTACTTTAGCGGGGGCTTTCTACGAGCAGTACTTC.

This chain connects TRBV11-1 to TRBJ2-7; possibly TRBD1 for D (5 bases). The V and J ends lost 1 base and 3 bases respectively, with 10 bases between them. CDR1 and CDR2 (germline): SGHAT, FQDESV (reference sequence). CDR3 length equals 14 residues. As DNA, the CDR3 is TGTGCCAGCAGCTTAGGGCAGGGTGACTACGAGCAGTACTTC. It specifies CASSLGQGDYEQYF.

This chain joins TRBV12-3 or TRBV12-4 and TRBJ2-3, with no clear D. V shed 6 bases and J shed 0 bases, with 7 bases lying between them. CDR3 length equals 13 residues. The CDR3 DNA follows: TGTGCCAGCAGAAAACCTAGCACAGATACGCAGTATTTT. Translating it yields CASRKPSTDTQYF.

CDR3 region: CASRNLGTGGSYEQYF. DNA of the CDR3: TGCGCCAGCAGGAACCTCGGGACAGGGGGCTCCTACGAGCAGTACTTC. This rearrangement joins TRBV4-1 to TRBJ2-7; 11 positions match TRBD1. Germline lookup yields CDR1 MGHRA and CDR2 YSYEKL. The CDR3 loop spans 16 amino acids. After removal of 6 bases from V and 0 bases from J, the junction contained 7 bases not matched to a gene.

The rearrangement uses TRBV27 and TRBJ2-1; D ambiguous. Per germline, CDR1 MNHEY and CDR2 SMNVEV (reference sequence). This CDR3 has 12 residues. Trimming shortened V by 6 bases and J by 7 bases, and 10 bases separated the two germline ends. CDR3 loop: CASSPRMNEQFF. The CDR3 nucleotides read TGTGCCAGCAGCCCGCGGATGAATGAGCAGTTCTTC.

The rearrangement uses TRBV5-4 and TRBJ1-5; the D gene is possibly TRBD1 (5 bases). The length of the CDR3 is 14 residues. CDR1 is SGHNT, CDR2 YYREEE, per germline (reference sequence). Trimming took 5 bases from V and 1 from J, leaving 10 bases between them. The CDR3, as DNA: TGTGCCAGCAGTTTCAAGGGGAGCAATCAGCCCCAGCATTTT. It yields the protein CASSFKGSNQPQHF.

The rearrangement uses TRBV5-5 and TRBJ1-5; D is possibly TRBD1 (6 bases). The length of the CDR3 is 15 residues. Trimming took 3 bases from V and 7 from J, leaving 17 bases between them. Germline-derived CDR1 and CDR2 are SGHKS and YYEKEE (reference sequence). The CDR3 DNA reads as TGTGCCAGCAGCTCTCTATCAGGGGTAGGGCAGCCCCAGCATTTT. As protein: CASSSLSGVGQPQHF.

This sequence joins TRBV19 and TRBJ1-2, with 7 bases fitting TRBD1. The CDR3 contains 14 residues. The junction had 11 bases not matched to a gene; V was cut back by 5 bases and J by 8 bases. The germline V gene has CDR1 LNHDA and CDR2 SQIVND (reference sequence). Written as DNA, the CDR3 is TGTGCCAGTAGTGAGGGACAGCCCTCCCCAGGCTACACCTTC. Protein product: CASSEGQPSPGYTF.

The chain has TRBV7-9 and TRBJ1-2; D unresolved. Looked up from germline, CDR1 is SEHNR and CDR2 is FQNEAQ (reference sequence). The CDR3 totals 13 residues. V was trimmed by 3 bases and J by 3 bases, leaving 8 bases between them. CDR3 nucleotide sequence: TGTGCCAGCAGCTTTCAGCGTGACTATGGCTACACCTTC. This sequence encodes CASSFQRDYGYTF.

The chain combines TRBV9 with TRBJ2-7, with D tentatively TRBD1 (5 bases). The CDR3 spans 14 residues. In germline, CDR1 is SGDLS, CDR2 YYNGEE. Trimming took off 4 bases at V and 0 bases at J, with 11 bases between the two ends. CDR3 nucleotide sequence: TGTGCCAGCAGCACCCGACAGTACTCCTACGAGCAGTACTTC. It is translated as CASSTRQYSYEQYF.

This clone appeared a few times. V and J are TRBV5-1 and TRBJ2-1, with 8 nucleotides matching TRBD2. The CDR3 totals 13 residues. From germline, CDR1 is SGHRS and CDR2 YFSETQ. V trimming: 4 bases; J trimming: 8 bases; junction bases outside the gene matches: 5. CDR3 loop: CASSNSGVDEQFF. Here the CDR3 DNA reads TGCGCCAGCAGCAATAGCGGGGTCGATGAGCAGTTCTTC.

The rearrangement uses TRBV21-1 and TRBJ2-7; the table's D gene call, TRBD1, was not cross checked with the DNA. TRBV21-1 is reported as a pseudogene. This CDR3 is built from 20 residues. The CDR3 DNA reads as TGTGCCAGCAGCAAAGTAGGAGGGGACAGAAGTGAAAATCCCTCCTACGAGCAGTACTTC. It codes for CASSKVGGDRSENPSYEQYF.

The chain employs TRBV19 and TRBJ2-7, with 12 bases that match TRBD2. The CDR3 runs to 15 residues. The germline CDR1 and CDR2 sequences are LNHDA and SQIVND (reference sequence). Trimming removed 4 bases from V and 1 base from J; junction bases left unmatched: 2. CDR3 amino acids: CASSSGLAGSYEQYF. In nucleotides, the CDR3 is TGTGCCAGTAGTAGTGGACTAGCGGGGTCCTACGAGCAGTACTTC.

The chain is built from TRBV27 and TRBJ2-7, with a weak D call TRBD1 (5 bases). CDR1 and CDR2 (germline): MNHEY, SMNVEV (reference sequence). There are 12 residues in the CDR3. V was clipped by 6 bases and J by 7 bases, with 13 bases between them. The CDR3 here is CASSPPSGEQYF. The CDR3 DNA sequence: TGTGCCAGCAGCCCCCCGTCAGGGGAGCAGTACTTC.